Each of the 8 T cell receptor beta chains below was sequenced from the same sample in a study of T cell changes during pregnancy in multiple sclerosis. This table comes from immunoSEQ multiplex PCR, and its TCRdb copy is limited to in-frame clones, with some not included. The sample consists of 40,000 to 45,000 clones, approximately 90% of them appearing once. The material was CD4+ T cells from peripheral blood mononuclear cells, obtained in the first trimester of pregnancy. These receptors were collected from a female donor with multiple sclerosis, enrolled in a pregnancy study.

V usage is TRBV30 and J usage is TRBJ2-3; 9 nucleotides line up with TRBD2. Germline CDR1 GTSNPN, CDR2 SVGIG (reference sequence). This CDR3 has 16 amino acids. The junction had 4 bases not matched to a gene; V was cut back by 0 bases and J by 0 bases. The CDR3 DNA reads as TGTGCCTGGAGTGTATGGGCGGGGGGGAGCACAGATACGCAGTATTTT. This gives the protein CAWSVWAGGSTDTQYF.

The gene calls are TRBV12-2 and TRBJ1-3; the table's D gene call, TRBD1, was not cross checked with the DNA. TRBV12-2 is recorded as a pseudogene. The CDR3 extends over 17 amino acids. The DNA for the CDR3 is TGTGCAAGTCGCTTACCTAACAGGGGAGAGCTCAAAAACACCATATATTTT. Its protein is CASRLPNRGELKNTIYF.

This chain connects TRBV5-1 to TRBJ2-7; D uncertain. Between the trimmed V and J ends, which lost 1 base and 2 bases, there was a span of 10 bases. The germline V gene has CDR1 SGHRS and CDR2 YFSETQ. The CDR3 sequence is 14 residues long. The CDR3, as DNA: TGCGCCAGCAGCTTGAATTCTGACACCTACGAGCAGTACTTC. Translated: CASSLNSDTYEQYF.

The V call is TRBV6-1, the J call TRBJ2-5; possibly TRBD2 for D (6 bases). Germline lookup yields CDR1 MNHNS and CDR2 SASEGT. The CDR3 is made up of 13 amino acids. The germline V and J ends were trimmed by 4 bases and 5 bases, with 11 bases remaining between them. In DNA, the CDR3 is TGTGCCAGCAGTGGAGACCTAGCGGAGACCCAGTACTTC. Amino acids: CASSGDLAETQYF.

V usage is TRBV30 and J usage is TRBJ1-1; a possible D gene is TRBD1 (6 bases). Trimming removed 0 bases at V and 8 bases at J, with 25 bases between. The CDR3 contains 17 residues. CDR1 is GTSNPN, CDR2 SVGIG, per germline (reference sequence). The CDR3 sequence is CAWSVGGLGPSFLEAFF. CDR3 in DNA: TGTGCCTGGAGTGTAGGGGGACTAGGGCCTAGTTTTCTCGAAGCTTTCTTT.

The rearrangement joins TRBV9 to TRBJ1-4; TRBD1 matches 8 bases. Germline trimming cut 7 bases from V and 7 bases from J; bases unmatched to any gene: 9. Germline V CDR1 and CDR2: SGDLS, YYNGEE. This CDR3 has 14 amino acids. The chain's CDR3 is CASARTGTIEKLFF. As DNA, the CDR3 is TGTGCCAGCGCCCGGACAGGGACGATTGAAAAACTGTTTTTT.

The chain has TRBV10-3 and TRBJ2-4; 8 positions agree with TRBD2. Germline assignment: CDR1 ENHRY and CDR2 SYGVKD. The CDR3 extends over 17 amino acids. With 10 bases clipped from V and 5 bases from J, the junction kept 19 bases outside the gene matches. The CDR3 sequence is CATGKRGGEGLENIQYF. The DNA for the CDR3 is TGTGCCACAGGAAAAAGGGGGGGCGAGGGACTAGAAAACATTCAGTACTTC.

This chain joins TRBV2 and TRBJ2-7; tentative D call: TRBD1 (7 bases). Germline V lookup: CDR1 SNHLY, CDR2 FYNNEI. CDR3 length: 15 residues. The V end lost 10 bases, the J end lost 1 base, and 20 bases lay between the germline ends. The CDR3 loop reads CATGGRSLASYEQYF. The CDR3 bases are TGTGCCACAGGGGGGCGGTCACTGGCATCCTACGAGCAGTACTTC.